These 32 T cell receptor beta chains share one sample of origin, sequenced in a study of cytomegalovirus exposure and HLA in healthy donors. PCR amplification relied on 60 Vbeta primers (plus 13 Jbeta primers). The data were produced by immunoSEQ multiplex PCR, yet TCRdb's version contains in-frame clones alone and is incomplete. This sample has 150,000 to 200,000 clones, with less than 80% found just once. The sequenced sample consisted of PBMCs. The receptors stem from a woman aged 25 to 39 in good health and CMV-seropositive.

The chain couples TRBV29-1 to TRBJ2-1, with 16 bases matching TRBD2. V was pared by 3 bases and J by 6 bases, with 20 bases of the junction left unmatched. Per the germline V gene, CDR1 is SQVTM and CDR2 is ANQGSEA. The CDR3 is made up of 21 amino acids. CDR3: CSVDPGLAGGSGVLPINEQFF. CDR3 nucleotide sequence: TGCAGCGTTGATCCGGGACTAGCGGGAGGGTCGGGGGTCTTGCCAATCAATGAGCAGTTCTTC.

This clone was recorded a few times. J is TRBJ2-3 and V is TRBV11-3, with D maybe TRBD1 (5 bases). CDR1 is SGHNT and CDR2 is YENEEA in the germline V gene. Trimming cost V 1 base and J 4 bases, with 12 bases left between them. There are 15 residues in the CDR3. The CDR3, as DNA: TGTGCCAGCAGCTTAGGGGGCTCCCGCCCAGATACGCAGTATTTT. Its translation is CASSLGGSRPDTQYF.

This clone was seen more than once but under ten times. The V gene is TRBV6-1, the J gene TRBJ2-3, with 9 bases that match TRBD2. Per germline, CDR1 MNHNS and CDR2 SASEGT. The length of the CDR3 is 16 residues. J lost 4 bases, V lost 1 base, and 6 bases had no gene match. CDR3 region: CASSEGPSGAPDTQYF. DNA for the CDR3: TGTGCCAGCAGTGAAGGGCCTAGCGGGGCCCCAGATACGCAGTATTTT.

This chain joins TRBV7-9 and TRBJ2-7; D gene unclear. Germline-derived CDR1 and CDR2 are SEHNR and FQNEAQ (reference sequence). The CDR3 is made up of 13 amino acids. CDR3 residues: CFSKQKAAYEQYF. The CDR3 region has the DNA TGTTTTAGCAAGCAGAAGGCGGCATACGAGCAGTACTTC.

In the case of this clone: The junction and the germline gene differ at one end; a read error may be behind it. The rearrangement uses TRBV11-2 and TRBJ2-1; the match to TRBD1 covers 7 bases. The CDR3 runs 14 residues. Germline V lookup: CDR1 SGHAT, CDR2 FQNNGV. The chain's CDR3 is CAGSLMTGPNEQFF. In DNA, the CDR3 is TGTGCCGGCAGCCTTATGACAGGGCCGAATGAGCAGTTCTTC.

The chain combines TRBV29-1 with TRBJ1-3, with D tentatively TRBD1 (6 bases). The germline gives CDR1 SQVTM, CDR2 ANQGSEA. V dropped 6 bases and J dropped 3 bases, with 21 bases sitting between them. The CDR3 is 16 amino acids. The DNA of the CDR3 is TGCAGCGTCCAACTAAAAGCGGGGGCTAGTGGAAACACCATATATTTT. Protein: CSVQLKAGASGNTIYF.

The chain is built from TRBV5-1 and TRBJ2-2; TRBD1 aligns across 9 bases. The CDR3 spans 14 residues. Per germline, CDR1 SGHRS and CDR2 YFSETQ. After removal of 3 bases from V and 7 bases from J, the junction contained 4 bases not matched to a gene. CDR3 sequence (DNA): TGCGCCAGCAGCTCTGGACAGGGGATCGGGGAGCTGTTTTTT. Its protein product is CASSSGQGIGELFF.

This sequence joins TRBV7-6 and TRBJ2-3; 10 bases agree with TRBD2. The trim removed 0 bases at V and 0 bases at J, leaving 6 bases unmatched. Germline V gene sequence: CDR1 SGHVS, CDR2 FNYEAQ. The CDR3 has 18 residues. CDR3 residues: CASSLALAGEPSTDTQYF. CDR3 nucleotide sequence: TGTGCCAGCAGCTTAGCCCTAGCGGGGGAGCCGAGCACAGATACGCAGTATTTT.

The rearrangement links TRBV30 to TRBJ2-5; D remains ambiguous. This CDR3 is 14 amino acids long. Germline CDR1 GTSNPN, CDR2 SVGIG (reference sequence). The V gene lost 5 bases and the J gene lost 5 bases, with 18 bases spanning the gap. The CDR3 DNA follows: TGTGCCTGGCCTCCCGGGTGCCTTTTTGAGACCCAGTACTTC. It yields the protein CAWPPGCLFETQYF.

The chain has TRBV27 and TRBJ2-7; TRBD2 might be the D (8 bases). This CDR3 spans 15 amino acids. Germline values: CDR1 MNHEY, CDR2 SMNVEV (reference sequence). V shed 6 bases and J shed 2 bases, with 17 bases lying between them. CDR3 in amino acids: CASSSGRDSPYEQYF. CDR3 bases: TGTGCCAGCAGCTCCGGGAGGGACAGCCCCTACGAGCAGTACTTC.

V and J are TRBV9 and TRBJ1-4; 10 nucleotides line up with TRBD1. The CDR3 consists of 14 residues. CDR1 and CDR2 from the germline V gene are SGDLS and YYNGEE. J was trimmed by 7 bases and V by 3 bases; bases with no gene match: 3. CDR3 bases: TGTGCCAGCAGCGGGGACAGGGGAGGTGAAAAACTGTTTTTT. It codes for CASSGDRGGEKLFF.

The V call is TRBV13, the J call TRBJ2-7, with D perhaps matching TRBD1 (5 bases). CDR1 is PRHDT, CDR2 FYEKMQ, per germline (reference sequence). V was trimmed by 0 bases and J by 1 base, leaving 7 bases between them. The CDR3 consists of 14 residues. The CDR3 loop reads CASSLGRGSYEQYF. In nucleotides, the CDR3 is TGTGCCAGCAGCTTAGGAAGGGGATCCTACGAGCAGTACTTC.

V gene TRBV11-3 combines with J gene TRBJ2-3; D unresolved. CDR1 SGHNT and CDR2 YENEEA come from the germline V gene. The CDR3 has 13 amino acids. V was pared by 2 bases and J by 4 bases, with 7 bases between. As DNA, the CDR3 is TGTGCCAGCAGCTTAAATCTCCCAGATACGCAGTATTTT. This codes for CASSLNLPDTQYF.

The rearrangement uses TRBV6-5 and TRBJ1-2, with TRBD1 identical over 8 bases. Trimming cost V 2 bases and J 4 bases; bases outside gene matches: 6. The CDR3 is 15 residues long. Germline assignment: CDR1 MNHEY and CDR2 SVGAGI. CDR3 nucleotides: TGTGCCAGCAGTTACGGGCAGGGGGCCTCCTATGGCTACACCTTC. It is translated as CASSYGQGASYGYTF.

The chain joins TRBV6-6 to TRBJ2-7; D unresolved. Trimming removed 0 bases at V and 5 bases at J, with 14 bases between. Germline values: CDR1 MNHNY, CDR2 SVGAGI (reference sequence). The CDR3 covers 15 residues. CDR3 nucleotides: TGTGCCAGCAGTTACTCGAATCAGGCTTACCACGAGCAGTACTTC. It codes for CASSYSNQAYHEQYF.

The chain has TRBV5-1 and TRBJ1-2; a weak D match, TRBD1 (5 bases). The germline CDR1 and CDR2 sequences are SGHRS and YFSETQ. V was trimmed by 0 bases and J by 5 bases, leaving 11 bases between them. This CDR3 region has 14 residues. The DNA for the CDR3 is TGCGCCAGCAGCTTGGATGGGGCCGGGTATGGCTACACCTTC. Translating it yields CASSLDGAGYGYTF.

Here the CDR3 DNA reads TGTGCCAGCAGTCGCCCGGGACAAAGGCCGGGGGAGCAGTACTTC. Encoded protein: CASSRPGQRPGEQYF. The rearrangement uses TRBV5-4 and TRBJ2-7, with D perhaps TRBD1 (6 bases). Germline values: CDR1 SGHNT, CDR2 YYREEE (reference sequence). The CDR3 is 15 residues long. V lost 5 bases and J lost 7, with 22 bases in between.

This rearrangement joins TRBV7-6 to TRBJ1-3, with 10 bases matching TRBD1. The ends lost 2 bases at V and 4 bases at J; junction bases unmatched: 14. Germline loops: CDR1 SGHVS, CDR2 FNYEAQ. The CDR3 spans 19 residues. The CDR3: CASSLFGTGVPARGNTIYF. Written as DNA, the CDR3 is TGTGCCAGCAGCTTATTCGGGACAGGGGTTCCTGCACGAGGAAACACCATATATTTT.

This rearrangement joins TRBV18 to TRBJ2-2; TRBD1 matches at 9 bases. This CDR3 is built from 17 residues. The V and J ends lost 2 bases and 1 base, in that order; junction bases with no gene match: 5. Germline CDR1 reads KGHSH; CDR2 reads LQKENI. This chain's CDR3 is CASSPEGTGLNTGELFF. CDR3 DNA: TGTGCCAGCTCACCAGAAGGGACAGGGCTGAACACCGGGGAGCTGTTTTTT.

The gene calls are TRBV7-2 and TRBJ1-1; TRBD1 agrees at 7 bases. The V and J ends lost 5 bases and 4 bases, in that order; junction bases with no gene match: 13. Germline V CDR1 and CDR2: SGHTA, FQGNSA. The CDR3 is made up of 16 amino acids. The CDR3 here is CASSLSTGTVGTEAFF. The CDR3 nucleotides are TGTGCCAGCAGCCTCTCGACAGGGACGGTTGGCACTGAAGCTTTCTTT.

The chain joins TRBV11-2 to TRBJ2-1; TRBD2 is a possible D gene (6 bases). The V and J ends lost 4 bases and 3 bases respectively, with 10 bases between them. CDR1 is SGHAT, CDR2 FQNNGV, per germline. The CDR3 totals 14 residues. The DNA of the CDR3 is TGTGCCAGCAGCTCCGGGACTGGCTACAATGAGCAGTTCTTC. Translated: CASSSGTGYNEQFF.

The chain is built from TRBV9 and TRBJ1-6, with 10 bases aligning to TRBD1. J lost 7 bases, V lost 4 bases, and 2 bases had no gene match. The CDR3 loop spans 14 amino acids. Germline CDR1 and CDR2: SGDLS and YYNGEE. CDR3 DNA: TGTGCCAGCAGCAGGGACAGGGGAAATTCACCCCTCCACTTT. Its translation: CASSRDRGNSPLHF.

V usage is TRBV4-1 and J usage is TRBJ2-7; D is perhaps TRBD1 (5 bases). Germline-derived CDR1 and CDR2 are MGHRA and YSYEKL. CDR3 length: 15 amino acids. Between the trimmed V and J ends, which lost 0 bases and 4 bases, there was a span of 13 bases. In DNA form, the CDR3 reads TGCGCCAGCAGCCAAGAAGGGCAGGGTAGGTACGAGCAGTACTTC. Amino acids: CASSQEGQGRYEQYF.

The chain has TRBV6-1 and TRBJ2-5, with TRBD2 identical over 8 bases. CDR1 is MNHNS, CDR2 SASEGT, per germline. This CDR3 spans 13 amino acids. With 6 bases clipped from V and 5 bases from J, the junction kept 5 bases outside the gene matches. DNA of the CDR3: TGTGCCAGCAGGTTTAGCGGGAAGGAGACCCAGTACTTC. Translating it yields CASRFSGKETQYF.

The genes are TRBV11-2 and TRBJ2-1, with 7 bases lining up with TRBD2. The junction had 10 bases not matched to a gene; V was cut back by 5 bases and J by 0 bases. CDR1 and CDR2 from the germline V gene are SGHAT and FQNNGV. The CDR3 has 17 amino acids. The CDR3 DNA reads TGTGCCAGCAGCGCAAGACTAGCCCTGAGCTCCTACAATGAGCAGTTCTTC. It encodes CASSARLALSSYNEQFF.

The rearrangement joins TRBV18 to TRBJ2-6, with 7 bases that match TRBD1. V lost 6 bases to trimming and J lost 0 bases; unmatched junction nucleotides: 8. Germline assignment: CDR1 KGHSH and CDR2 LQKENI. This CDR3 has 17 residues. The CDR3 here is CASSQGTVPSGANVLTF. CDR3 coding DNA: TGTGCCAGCTCCCAAGGGACAGTTCCCTCTGGGGCCAACGTCCTGACTTTC.

The V call is TRBV2, the J call TRBJ1-1; 10 nucleotides match TRBD1. The junction had 7 bases not matched to a gene; V was cut back by 6 bases and J by 6 bases. CDR1 and CDR2 (germline): SNHLY, FYNNEI. This CDR3 has 14 amino acids. CDR3 amino acids: CASRDRGLVAEAFF. The CDR3 nucleotides are TGTGCCAGCAGGGACAGGGGGTTAGTCGCTGAAGCTTTCTTT. Combining the CDR3 with reference TRBV2 and TRBJ1-1 gives the whole variable domain EPEVTQTPSHQVTQMGQEVILRCVPISNHLYFYWYRQILGQKVEFLVSFYNNEISEKSEIFDDQFSVERPDGSNFTLKIRSTKLEDSAMYFCASRDRGLVAEAFFGQGTRLTVV.

This chain links TRBV6-5 with TRBJ1-2; D is unresolved. Germline CDR1 and CDR2: MNHEY and SVGAGI. The CDR3 is 15 amino acids. Trimming pared 2 bases from V and 4 bases from J, leaving 14 bases between. As DNA, the CDR3 is TGTGCCAGCAGTTACGCAATGGCAGGAGGCTATGGCTACACCTTC. Its translation: CASSYAMAGGYGYTF.

This rearrangement joins TRBV10-2 to TRBJ2-7; 9 nucleotides match TRBD1. Looked up from germline, CDR1 is WSHSY and CDR2 is SAAADI. CDR3 size: 16 residues. The V and J ends lost 5 bases and 6 bases, in that order; junction bases with no gene match: 14. The CDR3 DNA sequence: TGCGCCAGCAGTTTACCGGGACAGGGAAAACTAGGCGAGCAGTACTTC. It is translated as CASSLPGQGKLGEQYF.

The chain couples TRBV5-4 to TRBJ1-4; a possible D gene is TRBD1 (5 bases). The CDR3 spans 15 residues. Per germline, CDR1 SGHNT and CDR2 YYREEE (reference sequence). V shed 0 bases and J shed 7 bases, with 13 bases lying between them. DNA of the CDR3: TGTGCCAGCAGCTTGGACGGGGCCGGGGGTGAAAAACTGTTTTTT. It encodes CASSLDGAGGEKLFF.

This clone was detected once. The chain uses TRBV11-2 and TRBJ2-3; D gene uncertain. The CDR3 runs 15 residues. The germline CDR1 and CDR2 sequences are SGHAT and FQNNGV. V lost 4 bases to trimming and J lost 2 bases, with 13 bases between them. CDR3 in DNA: TGTGCCAGCAGCTCCCTACTAACCATCACAGATACGCAGTATTTT. The encoded protein is CASSSLLTITDTQYF.

The rearrangement links TRBV16 to TRBJ2-7; possible D gene TRBD2, 6 bases. Trimming cost V 6 bases and J 5 bases, with 17 bases left between them. The CDR3 is 14 residues long. In germline, CDR1 is KGHSY, CDR2 FQNENV. The CDR3 loop is CASSVPGLTHEQYF. The CDR3 DNA sequence: TGTGCCAGCAGTGTCCCGGGACTTACGCACGAGCAGTACTTC.